This T cell receptor beta chain was profiled in a study of Graves' ophthalmopathy and Graves' hyperthyroidism. Study at large: Peripheral blood samples were taken at initial diagnosis, before any treatment.

The diagnosis combined clinical symptoms, thyroxine, TRAb, thyroid ultrasound and orbital computed tomography scans. Someone took the PBMCs out of about 9.7 ml of fresh peripheral blood. This clonotype was found many times. Its antigen is not known. Findings of the study overall: With about 88% sensitivity and around 81% specificity, a 13-signature model separated ophthalmopathy from stable hyperthyroidism.

Using RNA transcripts, the TCR beta CDR3 regions were amplified. RT-PCR with HTBI primers came first, then second-round multiplex PCR. TCRdb re-called the multiplex PCR reads with MiXCR, one entry per CDR3 protein. The table records approximately 500,000 distinct CDR3 sequences, under 15% of them present only once. CDR1 DFQATT and CDR2 SNEGSKA come from the germline V gene (reference sequence). Trimming removed 5 bases from V and 1 base from J; junction bases left unmatched: 4. CDR3 length equals 14 residues. Sequencing was performed on blood. The sequence derives from a woman between 25 and 40 years old with Graves' ophthalmopathy. The chain carries TRBV20-1 and TRBJ2-4; TRBD2 aligns across 8 bases. The DNA for the CDR3 is TGCAGTGCTCCCGGGGGGGCGGCCAAAAACATTCAGTACTTC. Amino acids: CSAPGGAAKNIQYF.